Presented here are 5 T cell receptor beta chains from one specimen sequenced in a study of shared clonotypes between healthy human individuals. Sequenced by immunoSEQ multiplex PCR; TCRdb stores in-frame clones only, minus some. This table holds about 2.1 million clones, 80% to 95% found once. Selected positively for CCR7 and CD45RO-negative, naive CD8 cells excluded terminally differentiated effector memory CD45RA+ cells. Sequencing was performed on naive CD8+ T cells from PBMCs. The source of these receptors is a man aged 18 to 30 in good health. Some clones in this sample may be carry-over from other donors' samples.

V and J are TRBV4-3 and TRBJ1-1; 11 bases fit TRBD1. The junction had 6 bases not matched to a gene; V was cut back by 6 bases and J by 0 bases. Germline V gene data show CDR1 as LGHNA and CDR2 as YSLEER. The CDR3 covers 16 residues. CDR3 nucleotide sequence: TGCGCCAGCAGAGCCCGGACAGGGGGCATGAACACTGAAGCTTTCTTT. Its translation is CASRARTGGMNTEAFF.

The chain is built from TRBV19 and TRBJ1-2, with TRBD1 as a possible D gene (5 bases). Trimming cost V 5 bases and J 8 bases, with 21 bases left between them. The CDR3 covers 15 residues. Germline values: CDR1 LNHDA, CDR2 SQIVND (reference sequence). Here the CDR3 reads CASSSHPRGRDGYTF. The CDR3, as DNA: TGTGCCAGTAGTTCCCACCCGAGGGGCCGGGACGGCTACACCTTC.

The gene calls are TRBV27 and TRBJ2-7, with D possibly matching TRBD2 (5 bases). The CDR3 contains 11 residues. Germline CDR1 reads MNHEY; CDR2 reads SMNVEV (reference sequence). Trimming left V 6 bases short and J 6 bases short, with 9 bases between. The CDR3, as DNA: TGTGCCAGCAGACTAGGTTTCGAGCAGTACTTC. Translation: CASRLGFEQYF.

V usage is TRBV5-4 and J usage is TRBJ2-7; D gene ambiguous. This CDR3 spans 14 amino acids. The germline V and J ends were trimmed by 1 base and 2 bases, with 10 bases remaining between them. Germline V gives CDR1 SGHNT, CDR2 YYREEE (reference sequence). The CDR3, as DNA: TGTGCCAGCAGCTTGCGTTTTAACACCTACGAGCAGTACTTC. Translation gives CASSLRFNTYEQYF.

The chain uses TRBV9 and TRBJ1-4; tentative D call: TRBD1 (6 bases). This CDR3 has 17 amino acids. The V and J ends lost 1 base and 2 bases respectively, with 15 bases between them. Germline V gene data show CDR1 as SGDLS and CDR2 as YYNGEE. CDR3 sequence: CASSVSGALTTNEKLFF. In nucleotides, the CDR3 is TGTGCCAGCAGCGTATCAGGGGCTTTGACGACTAATGAAAAACTGTTTTTT.